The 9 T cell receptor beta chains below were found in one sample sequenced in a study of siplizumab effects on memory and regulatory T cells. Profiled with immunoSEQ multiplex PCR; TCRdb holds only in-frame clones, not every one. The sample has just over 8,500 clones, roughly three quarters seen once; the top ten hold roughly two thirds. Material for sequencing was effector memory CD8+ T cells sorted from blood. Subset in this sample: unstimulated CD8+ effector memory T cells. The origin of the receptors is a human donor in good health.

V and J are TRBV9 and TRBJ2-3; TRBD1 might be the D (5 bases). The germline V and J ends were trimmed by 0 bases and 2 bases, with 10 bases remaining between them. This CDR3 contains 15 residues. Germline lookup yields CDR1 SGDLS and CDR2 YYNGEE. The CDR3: CASSVGKGITDTQYF. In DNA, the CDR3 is TGTGCCAGCAGCGTAGGAAAGGGGATCACAGATACGCAGTATTTT.

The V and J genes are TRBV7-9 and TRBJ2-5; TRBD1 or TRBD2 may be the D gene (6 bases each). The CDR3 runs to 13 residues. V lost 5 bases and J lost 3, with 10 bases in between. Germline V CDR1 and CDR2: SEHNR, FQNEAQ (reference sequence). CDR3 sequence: CASSPRGEETQYF. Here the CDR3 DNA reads TGTGCCAGCAGCCCGAGGGGGGAAGAGACCCAGTACTTC.

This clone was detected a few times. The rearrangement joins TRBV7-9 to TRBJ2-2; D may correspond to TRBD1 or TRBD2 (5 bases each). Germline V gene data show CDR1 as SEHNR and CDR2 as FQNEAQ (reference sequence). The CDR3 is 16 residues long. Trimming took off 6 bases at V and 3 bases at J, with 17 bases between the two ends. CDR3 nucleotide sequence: TGTGCCAGCAGTAATACCCCCCGAGGGGACACCGGGGAGCTGTTTTTT. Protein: CASSNTPRGDTGELFF.

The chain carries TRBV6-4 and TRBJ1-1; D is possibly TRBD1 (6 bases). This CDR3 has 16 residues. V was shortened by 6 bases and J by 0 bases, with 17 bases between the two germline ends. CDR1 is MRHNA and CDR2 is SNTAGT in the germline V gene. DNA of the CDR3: TGTGCCAGCAGGATGGGGAGGACAGAAATGAACACTGAAGCTTTCTTT. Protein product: CASRMGRTEMNTEAFF.

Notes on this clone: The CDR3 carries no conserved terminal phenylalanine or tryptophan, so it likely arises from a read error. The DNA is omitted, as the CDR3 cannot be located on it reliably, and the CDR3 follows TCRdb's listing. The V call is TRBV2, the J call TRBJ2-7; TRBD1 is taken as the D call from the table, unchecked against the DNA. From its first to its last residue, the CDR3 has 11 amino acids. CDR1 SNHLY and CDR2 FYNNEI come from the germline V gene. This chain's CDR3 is CASLRSDREVI.

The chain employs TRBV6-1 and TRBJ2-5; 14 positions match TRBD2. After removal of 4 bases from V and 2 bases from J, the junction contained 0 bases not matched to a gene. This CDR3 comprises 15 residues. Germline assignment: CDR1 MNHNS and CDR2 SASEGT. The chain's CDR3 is CASSGLAGGQETQYF. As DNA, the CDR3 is TGTGCCAGCAGTGGACTAGCGGGGGGGCAAGAGACCCAGTACTTC.

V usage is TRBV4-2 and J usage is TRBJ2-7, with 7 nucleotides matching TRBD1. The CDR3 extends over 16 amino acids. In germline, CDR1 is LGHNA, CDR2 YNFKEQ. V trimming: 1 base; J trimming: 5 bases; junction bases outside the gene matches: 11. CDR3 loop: CASSQGFRQGRHEQYF. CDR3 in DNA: TGTGCCAGCAGCCAAGGGTTTCGACAGGGAAGGCACGAGCAGTACTTC.

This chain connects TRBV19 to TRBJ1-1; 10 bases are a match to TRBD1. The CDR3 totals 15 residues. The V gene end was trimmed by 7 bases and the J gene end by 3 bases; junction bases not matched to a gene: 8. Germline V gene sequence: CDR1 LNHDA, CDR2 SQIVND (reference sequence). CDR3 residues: CASIEDRGHDTEAFF. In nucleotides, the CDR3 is TGTGCCAGTATCGAAGACAGGGGGCACGACACTGAAGCTTTCTTT.

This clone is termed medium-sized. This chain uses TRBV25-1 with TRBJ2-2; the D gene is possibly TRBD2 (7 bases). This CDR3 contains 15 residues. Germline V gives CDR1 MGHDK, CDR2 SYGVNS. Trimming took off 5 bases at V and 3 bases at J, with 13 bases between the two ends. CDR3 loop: CASSSQGRDTGELFF. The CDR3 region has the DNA TGTGCCAGCAGTTCCCAGGGGAGGGACACCGGGGAGCTGTTTTTT.